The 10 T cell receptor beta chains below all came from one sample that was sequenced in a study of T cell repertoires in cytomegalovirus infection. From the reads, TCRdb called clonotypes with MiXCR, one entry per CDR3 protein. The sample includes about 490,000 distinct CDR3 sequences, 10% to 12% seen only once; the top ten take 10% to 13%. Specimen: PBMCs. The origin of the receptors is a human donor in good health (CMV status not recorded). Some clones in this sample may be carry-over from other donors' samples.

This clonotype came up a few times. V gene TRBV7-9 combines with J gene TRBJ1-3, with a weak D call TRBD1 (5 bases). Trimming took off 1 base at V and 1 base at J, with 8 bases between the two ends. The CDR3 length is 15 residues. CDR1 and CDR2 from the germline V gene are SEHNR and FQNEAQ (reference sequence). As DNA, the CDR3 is TGTGCCAGCAGCTTAGACAGGTGGTCTGGAAACACCATATATTTT. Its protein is CASSLDRWSGNTIYF.

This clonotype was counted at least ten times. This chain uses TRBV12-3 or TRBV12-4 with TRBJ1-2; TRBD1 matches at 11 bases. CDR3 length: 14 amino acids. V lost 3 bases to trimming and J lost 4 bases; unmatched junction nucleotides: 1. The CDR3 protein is CASSLDRGPYGYTF. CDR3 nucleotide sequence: TGTGCCAGCAGTTTGGACAGGGGGCCCTATGGCTACACCTTC.

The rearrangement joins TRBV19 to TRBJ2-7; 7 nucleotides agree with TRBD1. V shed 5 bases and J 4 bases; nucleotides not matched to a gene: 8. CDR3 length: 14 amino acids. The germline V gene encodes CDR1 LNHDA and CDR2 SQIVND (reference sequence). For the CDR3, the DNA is TGTGCCAGTAGTGTCGGGACAGCATTGTACGAGCAGTACTTC. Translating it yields CASSVGTALYEQYF.

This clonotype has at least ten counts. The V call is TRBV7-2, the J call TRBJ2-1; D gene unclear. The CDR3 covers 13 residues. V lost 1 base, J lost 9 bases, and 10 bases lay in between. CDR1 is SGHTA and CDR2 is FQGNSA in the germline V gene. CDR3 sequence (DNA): TGTGCCAGCAGCTTAGGTCGGTCCGTTGAGCAGTTCTTC. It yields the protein CASSLGRSVEQFF.

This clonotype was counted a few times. The CDR3 spells CASSLDTGGAGELFF. The DNA for the CDR3 is TGCGCCAGCAGCTTGGACACTGGAGGAGCCGGGGAGCTGTTTTTT. V is TRBV5-1 and J is TRBJ2-2; weak D call: TRBD2 (5 bases). CDR1 SGHRS and CDR2 YFSETQ come from the germline V gene. The CDR3 sequence is 15 residues long. Trimming pared 0 bases from V and 6 bases from J, leaving 12 bases between.

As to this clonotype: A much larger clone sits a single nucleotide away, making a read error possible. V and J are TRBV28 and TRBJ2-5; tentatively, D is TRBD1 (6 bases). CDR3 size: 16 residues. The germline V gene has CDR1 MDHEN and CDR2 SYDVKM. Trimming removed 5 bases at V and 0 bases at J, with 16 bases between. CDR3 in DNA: TGTGCCAGCAGTACCCTCATGGACAGTAACCAAGAGACCCAGTACTTC. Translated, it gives CASSTLMDSNQETQYF.

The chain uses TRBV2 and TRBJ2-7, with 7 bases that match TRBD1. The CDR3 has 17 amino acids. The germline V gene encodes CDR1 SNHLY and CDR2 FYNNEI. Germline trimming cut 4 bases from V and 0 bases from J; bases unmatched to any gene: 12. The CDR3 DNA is TGTGCCAGCAGTGGACAGGGTTTTCCGCAAGGCTCCTACGAGCAGTACTTC. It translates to CASSGQGFPQGSYEQYF.

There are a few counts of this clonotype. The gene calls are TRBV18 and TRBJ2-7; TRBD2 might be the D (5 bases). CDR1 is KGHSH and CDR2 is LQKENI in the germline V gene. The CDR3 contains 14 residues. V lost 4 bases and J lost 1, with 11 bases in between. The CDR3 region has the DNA TGTGCCAGCTCACAGGACTCGTCTTCCTACGAGCAGTACTTC. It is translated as CASSQDSSSYEQYF.

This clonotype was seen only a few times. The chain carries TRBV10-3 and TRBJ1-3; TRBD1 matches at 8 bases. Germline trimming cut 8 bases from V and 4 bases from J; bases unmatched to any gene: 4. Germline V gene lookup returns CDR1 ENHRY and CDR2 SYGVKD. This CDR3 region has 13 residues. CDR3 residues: CAIAGGSGNTIYF. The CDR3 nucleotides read TGTGCCATCGCAGGGGGCTCGGGAAACACCATATATTTT.

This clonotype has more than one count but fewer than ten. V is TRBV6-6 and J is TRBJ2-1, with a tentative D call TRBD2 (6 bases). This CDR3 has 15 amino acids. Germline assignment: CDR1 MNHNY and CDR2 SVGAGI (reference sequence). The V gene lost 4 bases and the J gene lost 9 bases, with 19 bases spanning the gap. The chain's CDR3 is CASSSPTRRPAEQFF. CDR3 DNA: TGTGCCAGCAGTTCCCCGACTAGGCGCCCCGCTGAGCAGTTCTTC.